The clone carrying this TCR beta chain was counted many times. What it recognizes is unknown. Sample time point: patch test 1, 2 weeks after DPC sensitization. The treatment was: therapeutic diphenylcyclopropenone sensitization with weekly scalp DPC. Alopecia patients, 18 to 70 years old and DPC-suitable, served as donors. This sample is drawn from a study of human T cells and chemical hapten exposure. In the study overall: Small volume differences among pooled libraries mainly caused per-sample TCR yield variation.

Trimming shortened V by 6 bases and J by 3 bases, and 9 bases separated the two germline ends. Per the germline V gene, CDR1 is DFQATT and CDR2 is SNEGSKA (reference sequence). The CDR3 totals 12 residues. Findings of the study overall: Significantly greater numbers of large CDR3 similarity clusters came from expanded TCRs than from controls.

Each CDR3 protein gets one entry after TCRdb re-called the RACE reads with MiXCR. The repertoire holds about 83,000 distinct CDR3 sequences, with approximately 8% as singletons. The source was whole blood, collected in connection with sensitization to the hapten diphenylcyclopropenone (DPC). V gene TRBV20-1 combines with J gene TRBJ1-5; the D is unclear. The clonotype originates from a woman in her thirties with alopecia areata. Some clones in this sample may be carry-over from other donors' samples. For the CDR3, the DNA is TGCAGTGCAAAGGGTTTCAATCAGCCCCAGCATTTT. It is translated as CSAKGFNQPQHF.